This T cell receptor (beta chain) derives from a study of blood T cell repertoires in COVID-19. This CDR3 region has 16 residues. The germline V gene encodes CDR1 SEHNR and CDR2 FQNEAQ (reference sequence). V was clipped by 1 base and J by 4 bases; unmatched bases: 4. Participant ages covered about 18 to 100 years across some 25 US areas. Donors were grouped by their self-reported clinical history. Clones were sequenced by immunoSEQ multiplex PCR, and TCRdb holds only the in-frame ones, with some missing. Seen here are a few hundred thousand clones, 85% to 90% observed once, and the top ten hold roughly 1.5%.

The TCR comes from a woman aged 18 to 35 with acute COVID-19. Sample: PBMCs or T cells enriched from blood (not recorded which). This chain uses TRBV7-9 with TRBJ1-5; 10 nucleotides align to TRBD1. The CDR3 sequence: CASSLGDRGRNQPQHF. In DNA, the CDR3 is TGTGCCAGCAGCTTAGGGGACAGGGGTCGTAATCAGCCCCAGCATTTT.